This T cell receptor beta chain stems from a study of T cell responses to AZD1222 COVID-19 vaccine. Study-level findings and limits: Repertoires were obtained only post-peak T cell response. White British ancestry dominated among donors, who included more females, and clonal diversity was possibly underestimated.

Notes on this clone: The antigen remains undetermined.

Libraries were prepared by immunoSEQ multiplex PCR; TCRdb keeps only in-frame clonotypes and omits some of them. This sample has some 150,000 clones, with 88% found just once. CDR3 size: 15 residues. Looked up from germline, CDR1 is SGHRS and CDR2 is YFSETQ. V was cut by 0 bases and J by 2 bases, with 12 bases left in between. The sequence was collected from an adult who received the MenACWY meningococcal vaccine as a control. This sample comprised peripheral blood, obtained 28 days after the second dose of the MenACWY control vaccine. The chain employs TRBV5-1 and TRBJ2-7; possibly TRBD2 for D (6 bases). CDR3 residues: CASSLEEGPTYEQYF. CDR3 DNA sequence: TGCGCCAGCAGCTTGGAGGAGGGTCCAACCTACGAGCAGTACTTC.